This TCR beta chain was sequenced for a study of cytomegalovirus exposure and HLA in healthy donors. Regarding this clone: No antigen is known for it.

The PCR used 60 Vbeta and 13 Jbeta primers. Sequencing was performed with immunoSEQ multiplex PCR; in TCRdb, only in-frame clones are kept and a portion is missing. The table records around 180,000 clones, more than 75% of them present only once. General study points: After further analysis at a later stage, 16,951 TCR beta sequences were associated with HLA alleles at 0.05 false discovery rate. Both high specificity and high sensitivity reportedly marked the classifier's diagnosis of cytomegalovirus status. What was likely a sequencing artifact was a cluster of highly shared sequence variants. As a later analysis revealed, most CMV-associated TCR beta chains appeared HLA-restricted.

Germline V gene data show CDR1 as KGHSH and CDR2 as LQKENI. Trimming took off 2 bases at V and 3 bases at J, with 15 bases between the two ends. The CDR3 loop spans 16 amino acids. This TCR derives from a woman in her forties or fifties in good health and CMV-seronegative. J is TRBJ2-3 and V is TRBV18; D is perhaps TRBD2 (5 bases). Sequencing was performed on PBMCs. In DNA form, the CDR3 reads TGTGCCAGCTCACCAAGTCGCACTAGAATAACAGATACGCAGTATTTT. This gives the protein CASSPSRTRITDTQYF.